The sequence of this T cell receptor (beta chain) was determined in a study of molecular identifiers for immune sequencing clone quantification. Study as a whole: RNA, taken in replicates from 20,000 or 100,000 naive CD8 cells, was split five ways, with four sequenced.

In its sample, this clonotype was seen many times. The CDR3 consists of 15 residues. TCRdb called the PCR reads again in MiXCR, with one record for every CDR3 protein. The top ten clones hold around 1.4% of a sample with about 63,000 distinct CDR3 sequences, under 20% of them seen once. This TCR derives from a human donor in good health. Some libraries in this study had Jurkat cell RNA spiked in. The sample was naive CD8+ T cells from blood, with Jurkat cell RNA spiked in. Documented subset: FACS-sorted CD8+CD4-CCR7+CD45RA+ naive T cells. V and J are TRBV21-1 and TRBJ2-7; whether TRBD1, the table's D call, matches the DNA was not checked. TRBV21-1 is shown as a pseudogene. This CDR3 reads CASSNGTGARSEQYF. In DNA form, the CDR3 reads TGTGCCAGCAGCAATGGGACAGGGGCAAGGTCCGAGCAGTACTTC.